This is a list of T cell receptor beta chains from one sample in a study of blood T cell repertoires in COVID-19. Sequenced by immunoSEQ multiplex PCR; TCRdb stores in-frame clones only, minus some. This table holds approximately 300,000 clones, about 85% found once. Sequencing was carried out using PBMCs or T cells enriched from blood (not recorded which). All receptors come from a woman aged 25 to 39 who had recovered from COVID-19. CDR3s include the opening cysteine and the closing phenylalanine or tryptophan. Fields, in order: D gene, J gene, V gene, clone size, CDR3 DNA, CDR3 protein. A D gene is named only where the DNA matches it firmly. Clone size is shown for a subset of rows, as once, few, many or a class of expanded clone.

TRBD2	TRBJ2-5	TRBV5-1	NA	TGCGCCAGCAGCACCTCTACTAGCGGGGGGTCAGAGACCCAGTACTTC	CASSTSTSGGSETQYF
NA	TRBJ1-3	TRBV5-8	NA	TGTGCCAGCAGCTTGAATGCGGGGGGAGTCGCTGGAAACACCATATATTTT	CASSLNAGGVAGNTIYF
TRBD1	TRBJ2-2	TRBV7-2	NA	TGTGCCAGCAGCCCTCGACAGGGGGCGAACACCGGGGAGCTGTTTTTT	CASSPRQGANTGELFF
NA	TRBJ1-2	TRBV19	NA	TGTGCCAGTAGTCACACAGGGACCTATGGCTACACCTTC	CASSHTGTYGYTF
TRBD1	TRBJ1-1	TRBV27	NA	TGTGCCAGCAGTTTAGACAGGGGAGACACTGAAGCTTTCTTT	CASSLDRGDTEAFF
TRBD1	TRBJ2-7	TRBV6-5	once	TGTGCCAGCAGCGCCGGGACAGGGGGCCTCTACGAGCAGTACTTC	CASSAGTGGLYEQYF
TRBD1	TRBJ1-4	TRBV25-1	NA	TGTGCCAGCAGTGACACAGGGGCAACTAATGAAAAACTGTTTTTT	CASSDTGATNEKLFF
TRBD1	TRBJ1-5	TRBV19	once	TGTGCCAGTATGCGGGACAGGGCTAGCAATCAGCCCCAGCATTTT	CASMRDRASNQPQHF
NA	TRBJ1-4	TRBV7-8	NA	TGTGCCAGCAGCCGAAGAGAAGGAGGGGATAGGAGTGAAAAACTGTTTTTT	CASSRREGGDRSEKLFF
NA	TRBJ1-1	TRBV7-6	NA	TGTGCCAGCAGCTCAGAACAGTACACTGAAGCTTTCTTT	CASSSEQYTEAFF